The source of this T cell receptor beta chain is a study of cytomegalovirus exposure and HLA in healthy donors. Study observations and caveats: Several top significant clusters appeared, in a later analysis, to be linked to common viral pathogens. Specificity of three CMV-associated chains for CMV antigens was verified in vitro.

The PCR had 60 Vbeta and 13 Jbeta primers. Method: immunoSEQ multiplex PCR; TCRdb's copy keeps in-frame clones and lacks some. The sample lists about 130,000 clones; 84% were seen once. Notes on this clone: Its antigen is as yet unknown.

The sequenced sample consisted of PBMCs. This TCR derives from a man aged 45-60 years in good health and CMV-seronegative.

The CDR3 DNA reads TGTGCCACCCTTCGGGGTCACACCGGGGAGCTGTTTTTT. Protein: CATLRGHTGELFF. The chain carries TRBV27 and TRBJ2-2; TRBD2 might be the D (5 bases). V shed 10 bases and J shed 3 bases, with 12 bases lying between them. This CDR3 is built from 13 residues. CDR1 and CDR2 (germline): MNHEY, SMNVEV (reference sequence).